This T cell receptor (beta chain) was captured in a study of T cells in Graves' hyperthyroidism and ophthalmopathy. Study context: Peripheral blood draws took place at initial diagnosis, ahead of any treatment.

This clonotype was seen at least ten times. Its antigen is undetermined. Amplification targeted TCR beta CDR3 regions from RNA transcripts. Initially, a first-round RT-PCR of the TCR CDR3 employed the HTBI primer set. TCRdb recomputed calls from the multiplex PCR reads with MiXCR, one row per CDR3 protein. Of about 160,000 distinct CDR3 sequences listed, less than 10% are singletons. V was clipped by 1 base and J by 5 bases; unmatched bases: 4. The germline CDR1 and CDR2 sequences are LGHDT and YNNKEL (reference sequence). The CDR3 is 14 residues long. Every diagnosis used clinical symptoms, serum thyroxine and TRAb, thyroid ultrasound and orbital computed tomography. Blood from later-ophthalmopathy patients was taken at first hyperthyroidism diagnosis. Study results and limitations: Most thyroid clonotypes with frequency above 0.001 were detected in blood.

Material for sequencing was blood. The TCR comes from a woman under 30 with Graves' hyperthyroidism that later progressed to Graves' ophthalmopathy. V is TRBV3-1 and J is TRBJ1-2, with TRBD1 identical over 7 bases. The CDR3 DNA is TGTGCCAGCAGCCAAGGACGACAGGGTTATGGCTACACCTTC. This sequence encodes CASSQGRQGYGYTF.